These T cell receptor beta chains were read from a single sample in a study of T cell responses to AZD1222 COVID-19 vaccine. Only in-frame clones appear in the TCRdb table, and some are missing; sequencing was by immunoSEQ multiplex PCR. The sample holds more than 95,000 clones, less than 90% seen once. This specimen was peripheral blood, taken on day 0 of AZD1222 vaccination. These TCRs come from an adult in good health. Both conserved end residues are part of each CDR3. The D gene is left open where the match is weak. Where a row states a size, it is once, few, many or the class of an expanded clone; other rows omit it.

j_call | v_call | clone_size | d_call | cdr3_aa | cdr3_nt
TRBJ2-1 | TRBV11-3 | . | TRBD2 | CASSLDHAGGLNEQFF | TGTGCCAGCAGCTTAGATCACGCGGGGGGGCTTAATGAGCAGTTCTTC
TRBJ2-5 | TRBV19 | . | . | CASSIESRAQETQYF | TGTGCCAGTAGTATAGAGTCGAGGGCCCAAGAGACCCAGTACTTC
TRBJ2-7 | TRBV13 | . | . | CASSFRGEQYF | TGTGCCAGCAGCTTTAGAGGCGAGCAGTACTTC
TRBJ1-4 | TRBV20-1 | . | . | CSASLPARDIRKLFF | TGCAGTGCTAGTCTTCCCGCTCGGGACATCCGAAAACTGTTTTTT
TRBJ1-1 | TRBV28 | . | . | CASSGGVTEAFF | TGTGCCAGCAGTGGTGGTGTCACTGAAGCTTTCTTT
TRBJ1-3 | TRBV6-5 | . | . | CASTSSGNTIYF | TGTGCCAGCACCTCCTCTGGAAACACCATATATTTT
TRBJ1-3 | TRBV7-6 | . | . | CASSLGGASSGNTIYF | TGTGCCAGCAGCTTAGGTGGGGCCAGCTCTGGAAACACCATATATTTT
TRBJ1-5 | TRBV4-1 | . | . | CASSQTDSPNQPQHF | TGCGCCAGCAGCCAAACGGACAGCCCCAATCAGCCCCAGCATTTT
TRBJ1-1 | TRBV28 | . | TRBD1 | CASSSQGDTEAFF | TGTGCCAGCAGTTCTCAGGGGGACACTGAAGCTTTCTTT
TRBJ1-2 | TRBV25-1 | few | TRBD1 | CASSDYKINRGMSGYTF | TGTGCCAGCAGTGATTATAAGATAAACAGGGGGATGAGTGGCTACACCTTC
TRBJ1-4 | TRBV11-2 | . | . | CASSLGRMGKLFF | TGTGCCAGCAGCTTAGGGAGGATGGGCAAACTGTTTTTT
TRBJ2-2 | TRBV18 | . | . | CASSPNIPTGELFF | TGTGCCAGCTCACCAAACATCCCCACCGGGGAGCTGTTTTTT
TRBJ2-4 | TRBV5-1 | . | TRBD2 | CASSFRQREGIGAKNIQYF | TGCGCCAGCAGCTTCCGACAGCGGGAGGGCATCGGGGCCAAAAACATTCAGTACTTC
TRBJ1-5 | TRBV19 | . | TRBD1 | CASSKTGSYSNQPQHF | TGTGCCAGTAGCAAGACAGGGAGCTATAGCAATCAGCCCCAGCATTTT
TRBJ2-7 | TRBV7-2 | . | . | CASSLTSGNSYEQYF | TGTGCCAGCAGCTTAACGTCGGGGAACTCCTACGAGCAGTACTTC
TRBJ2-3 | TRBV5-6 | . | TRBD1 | CASSVRGDSYPTDTQYF | TGTGCCAGCAGCGTGAGAGGGGACAGCTATCCCACAGATACGCAGTATTTT
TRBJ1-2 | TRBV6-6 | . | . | CASSYQGGYTF | TGTGCCAGCAGTTACCAGGGTGGCTACACCTTC
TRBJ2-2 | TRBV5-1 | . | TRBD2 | CASSLPGGLAGDNTGELFF | TGCGCCAGCAGCCTCCCCGGAGGCCTAGCGGGGGACAACACCGGGGAGCTGTTTTTT
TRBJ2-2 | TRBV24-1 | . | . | CATSVGLSVTGELFF | TGTGCCACCAGTGTTGGGCTTTCGGTCACCGGGGAGCTGTTTTTT
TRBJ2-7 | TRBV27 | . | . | CASSPLRERYEQYF | TGTGCCAGCAGCCCTTTAAGGGAGCGATACGAGCAGTACTTC
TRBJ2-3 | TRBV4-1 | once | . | CASSQGVGSTDTQYF | TGCGCCAGCAGCCAGGGGGTAGGGAGCACAGATACGCAGTATTTT
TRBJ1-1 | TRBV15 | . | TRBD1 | CATSGGQGTSRAFF | TGTGCCACCAGCGGGGGACAGGGTACATCTCGAGCTTTCTTT
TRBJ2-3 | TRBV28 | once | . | CASRGGTDSTDTQYF | TGTGCCAGCAGGGGGGGGACAGATAGCACAGATACGCAGTATTTT
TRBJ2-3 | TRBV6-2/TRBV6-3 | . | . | CASSYSKRGSTDTQYF | TGTGCCAGCAGTTACTCGAAAAGGGGGAGCACAGATACGCAGTATTTT
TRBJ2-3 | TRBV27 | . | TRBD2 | CASSLPQRGGTDTQYF | TGTGCCAGCAGTCTCCCTCAGCGGGGGGGCACAGATACGCAGTATTTT
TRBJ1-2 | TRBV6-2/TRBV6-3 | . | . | CASSTPTARYGYTF | TGTGCCAGCAGTACGCCGACGGCCCGCTATGGCTACACCTTC
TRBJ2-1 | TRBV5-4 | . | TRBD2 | CASSQLAASYNEQFF | TGTGCCAGCAGCCAACTAGCGGCTTCCTACAATGAGCAGTTCTTC
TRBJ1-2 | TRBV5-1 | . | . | CASSLDVLRAGYTF | TGCGCCAGCAGCTTGGATGTGCTACGGGCTGGCTACACCTTC
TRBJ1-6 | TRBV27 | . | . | CASRDWGGYNSPLHF | TGTGCCAGCAGGGATTGGGGTGGCTATAATTCACCCCTCCACTTT
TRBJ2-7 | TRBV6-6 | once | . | CASSSQGYEQYF | TGTGCCAGCAGTTCACAAGGCTACGAGCAGTACTTC
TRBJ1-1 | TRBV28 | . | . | CASGSPGGTEAFF | TGTGCCAGCGGCAGCCCCGGGGGTACTGAAGCTTTCTTT
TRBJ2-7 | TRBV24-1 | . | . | CATSDFRTSGSYEQYF | TGTGCCACCAGTGATTTCCGCACCTCCGGCTCCTACGAGCAGTACTTC
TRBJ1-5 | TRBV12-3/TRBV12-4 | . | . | CASSSRVTAQHF | TGTGCCAGCAGCTCAAGGGTAACGGCCCAGCATTTT
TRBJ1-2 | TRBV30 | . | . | CAWTRGNYGYTF | TGTGCCTGGACAAGAGGCAACTATGGCTACACCTTC
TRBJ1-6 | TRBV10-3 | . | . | CAISDHDRNNSPLHF | TGTGCCATCAGTGATCATGACAGGAATAATTCACCCCTCCACTTT
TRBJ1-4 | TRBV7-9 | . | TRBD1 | CASSFPRQGSEKLFF | TGTGCCAGCAGCTTCCCCCGACAGGGGAGTGAAAAACTGTTTTTT
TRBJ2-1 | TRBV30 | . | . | CAWSVYNEQFF | TGTGCCTGGAGTGTATACAATGAGCAGTTCTTC
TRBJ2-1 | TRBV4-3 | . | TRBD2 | CASSQGTSGYNEQFF | TGCGCCAGCAGCCAGGGGACTAGCGGTTACAATGAGCAGTTCTTC
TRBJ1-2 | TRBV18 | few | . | CASSPDVIDGYTF | TGTGCCAGCTCACCGGATGTTATTGATGGCTACACCTTC
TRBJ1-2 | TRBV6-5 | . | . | CASSYSAASYGYTF | TGTGCCAGCAGTTACTCGGCGGCTTCCTATGGCTACACCTTC
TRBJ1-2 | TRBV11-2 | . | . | CASSLLSGAMVGYTF | TGTGCCAGCAGCTTACTTTCAGGTGCTATGGTTGGCTACACCTTC
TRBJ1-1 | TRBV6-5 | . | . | CASSYIGEAFF | TGTGCCAGCAGTTACATTGGTGAAGCTTTCTTT
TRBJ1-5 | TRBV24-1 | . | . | CATSDSRTSNQPQHF | TGTGCCACCAGTGATTCCAGGACTAGCAATCAGCCCCAGCATTTT
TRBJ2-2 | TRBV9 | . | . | CASSSLPGELFF | TGTGCCAGCAGCTCTCTGCCCGGGGAGCTGTTTTTT
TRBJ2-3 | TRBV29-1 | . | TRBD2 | CSVEVVGTSGSTDTQYF | TGCAGCGTTGAAGTGGTCGGGACTAGCGGAAGCACAGATACGCAGTATTTT
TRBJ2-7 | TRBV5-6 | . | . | CASSSDLGGSYEQYF | TGTGCCAGCAGCTCGGACCTCGGGGGCTCCTACGAGCAGTACTTC
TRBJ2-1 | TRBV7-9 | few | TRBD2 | CASSLGTSTGEQFF | TGTGCCAGCAGCCTTGGGACTAGCACCGGTGAGCAGTTCTTC
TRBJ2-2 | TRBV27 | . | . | CASSLQGSGELFF | TGTGCCAGCAGTTTACAAGGCTCCGGGGAGCTGTTTTTT
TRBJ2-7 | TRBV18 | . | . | CASSVDLPPFDYEQYF | TGTGCCAGCTCAGTCGACCTACCCCCTTTCGACTACGAGCAGTACTTC
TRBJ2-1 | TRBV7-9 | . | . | CASSFTAPDDEQFF | TGTGCCAGCAGCTTCACGGCCCCGGACGATGAGCAGTTCTTC
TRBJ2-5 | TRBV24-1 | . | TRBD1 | CATSDTNRGGRQETQYF | TGTGCCACCAGTGACACGAACAGGGGCGGGCGGCAAGAGACCCAGTACTTC
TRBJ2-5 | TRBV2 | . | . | CASSLDYQETQYF | TGTGCCAGCAGTCTAGATTATCAAGAGACCCAGTACTTC
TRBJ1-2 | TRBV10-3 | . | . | CAISESGDYGYTF | TGTGCCATCAGTGAATCAGGGGACTATGGCTACACCTTC